The clone carrying this T cell receptor (beta chain) was observed a single time. The record originates from a study of cytotoxic CD8 clonotypes in ibrutinib-treated CLL. CDR1 LGHNA and CDR2 YNFKEQ come from the germline V gene. Between the trimmed V and J ends, which lost 1 base and 2 bases, there was a span of 8 bases. CDR3 size: 14 residues. Clones were read by immunoSEQ multiplex PCR, and TCRdb kept only the in-frame ones, dropping some. Among about 89,000 clones listed, approximately 78% were seen once. The receptor was isolated from a human donor with chronic lymphocytic leukemia. The sample here was PBMCs, taken after 12 months of ibrutinib treatment. The genes are TRBV4-2 and TRBJ2-5; TRBD1 might be the D (6 bases). Here the CDR3 reads CASSQAQGQETQYF. In DNA, the CDR3 is TGTGCCAGCAGCCAAGCCCAGGGGCAAGAGACCCAGTACTTC.